The clone carrying this TCR beta chain has at least ten counts. What it binds is unknown. The data are from a study of T cells after yellow fever vaccination. With 3 bases clipped from V and 4 bases from J, the junction kept 3 bases outside the gene matches. In germline, CDR1 is SGHRS, CDR2 YFSETQ. The CDR3 length is 14 residues. Via MiXCR, TCRdb re-called the 5' RACE reads, giving one row per CDR3 protein. Of under 200,000 distinct CDR3 sequences listed, approximately 6.7% are singletons. The study's findings and limits: Subsequent booster samples again held most clones from primary vaccination (around 96% CD4, 88% CD8). On re-exposure, the response was weaker but peaked faster, at day 5 versus 15.

The specimen was CD4+ T cells sorted from PBMCs, collected 5 days after the first yellow fever vaccination. The TCR originated in a man aged 18-30 years who received the YFV17D yellow fever vaccine. The V and J genes are TRBV5-1 and TRBJ2-2; the match to TRBD1 covers 7 bases. In DNA form, the CDR3 reads TGCGCCAGCAGCTGGACAGGTTTCACCGGGGAGCTGTTTTTT. Protein: CASSWTGFTGELFF.